The sample holds one count of the clone carrying this T cell receptor beta chain. Its antigen is unknown. This CDR3 has 14 residues. V was pared by 0 bases and J by 2 bases, with 9 bases between. Germline values: CDR1 SGHRS, CDR2 YFSETQ. This sample is part of a study of OX40 agonist ivuxolimab in advanced cancers. Study background: Partial responses were seen in three patients, one with hepatocellular carcinoma and two with cutaneous melanoma.

Broader study findings: At 0.1 to 3.0 mg/kg and by week 6, clonal expansion occurred in CD4+ and CD8+ blood T cells. Among expanded peripheral T cells, antigen specificity went undetermined.

Assay used: immunoSEQ multiplex PCR; TCRdb lists only in-frame clones, some missing. The table has tens of thousands of clones, under 90% seen once. Here the sequenced sample was CD4+ or CD8+ T cells sorted from blood, taken in a trial of the OX40 agonist ivuxolimab. V usage is TRBV5-1 and J usage is TRBJ2-7; D gene uncertain. This clonotype originated in an adult with an advanced solid tumor such as melanoma, head and neck, liver or kidney cancer. CDR3 in DNA: TGCGCCAGCAGCTTGGTCGGCGGAGCCTACGAGCAGTACTTC. Residues: CASSLVGGAYEQYF.